The sequence of this T cell receptor (beta chain) was determined in a study of a mutant IDH1 vaccine in newly diagnosed glioma. Whole-study results and caveats: Researchers report vaccine-induced immune responses in less than 95% of patients.

Worth noting for this clone: The antigen is undetermined. This specimen includes other DNA sequences encoding the same CDR3.

The repertoire was sequenced with immunoSEQ multiplex PCR; TCRdb's copy has only in-frame clones and lacks some. The repertoire includes tens of thousands of clones, around 82% of them detected once, and over 15% sits in the top ten. Time point specified: week 47, end of study. Vaccination used 300 ug of mutant IDH1 20-mer peptide per dose, with topical imiquimod. The CDR3 runs 15 residues. V shed 3 bases and J shed 2 bases, with 13 bases lying between them. Germline-derived CDR1 and CDR2 are LGHNA and YSLEER. The chain carries TRBV4-3 and TRBJ1-2; D might be TRBD1 (5 bases). The TCR originated in a man aged 18 to 29 with glioma. Some clones in this sample may be carry-over from other donors' samples. The sample consisted of PBMCs, taken from a glioma patient whose treatment included an IDH1 peptide vaccine. The CDR3: CASSQEIQGNYGYTF. DNA of the CDR3: TGCGCCAGCAGCCAGGAAATTCAGGGAAACTATGGCTACACCTTC.